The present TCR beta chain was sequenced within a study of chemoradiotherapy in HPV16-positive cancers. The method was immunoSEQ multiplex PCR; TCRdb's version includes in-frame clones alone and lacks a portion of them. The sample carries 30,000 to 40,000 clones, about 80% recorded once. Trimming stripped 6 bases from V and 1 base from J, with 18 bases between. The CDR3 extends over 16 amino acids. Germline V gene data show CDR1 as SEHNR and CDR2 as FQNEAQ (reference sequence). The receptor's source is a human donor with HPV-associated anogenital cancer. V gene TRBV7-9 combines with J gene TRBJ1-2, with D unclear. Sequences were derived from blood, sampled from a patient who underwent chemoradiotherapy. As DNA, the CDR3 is TGTGCCAGCAGAAGCCAGGACTCCCTTATTAACTATGGCTACACCTTC. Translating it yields CASRSQDSLINYGYTF. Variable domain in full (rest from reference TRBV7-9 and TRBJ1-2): DTGVSQNPRHKITKRGQNVTFRCDPISEHNRLYWYRQTLGQGPEFLTYFQNEAQLEKSRLLSDRFSAERPKGSFSTLEIQRTEQGDSAMYLCASRSQDSLINYGYTFGSGTRLTVV.